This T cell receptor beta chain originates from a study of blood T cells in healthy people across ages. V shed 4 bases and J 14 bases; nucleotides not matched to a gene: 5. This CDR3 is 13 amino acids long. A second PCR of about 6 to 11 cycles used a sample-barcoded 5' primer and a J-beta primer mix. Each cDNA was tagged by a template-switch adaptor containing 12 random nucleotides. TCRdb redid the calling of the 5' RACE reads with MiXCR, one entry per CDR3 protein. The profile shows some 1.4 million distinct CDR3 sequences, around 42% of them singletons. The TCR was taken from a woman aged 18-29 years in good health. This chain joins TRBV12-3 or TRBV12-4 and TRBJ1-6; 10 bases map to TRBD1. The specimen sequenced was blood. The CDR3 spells CASSCPGQGSLHF. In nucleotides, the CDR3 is TGTGCCAGCAGTTGCCCGGGACAGGGGTCCCTCCACTTT.